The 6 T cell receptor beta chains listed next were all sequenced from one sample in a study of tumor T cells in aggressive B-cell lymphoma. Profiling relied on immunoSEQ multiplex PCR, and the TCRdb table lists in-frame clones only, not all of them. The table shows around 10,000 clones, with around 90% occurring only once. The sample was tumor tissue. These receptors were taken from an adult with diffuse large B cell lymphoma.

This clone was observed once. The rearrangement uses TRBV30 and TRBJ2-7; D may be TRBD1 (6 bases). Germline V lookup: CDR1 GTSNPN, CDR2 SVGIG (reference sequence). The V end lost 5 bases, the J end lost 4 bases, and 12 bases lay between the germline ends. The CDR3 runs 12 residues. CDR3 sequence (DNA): TGTGCCTGGGCTGGACAGTTATACGAGCAGTACTTC. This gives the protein CAWAGQLYEQYF.

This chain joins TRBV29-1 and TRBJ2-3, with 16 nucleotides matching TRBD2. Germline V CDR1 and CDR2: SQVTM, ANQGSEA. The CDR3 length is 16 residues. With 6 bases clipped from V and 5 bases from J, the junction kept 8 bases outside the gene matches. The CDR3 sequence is CSVGGTSGGAKDTQYF. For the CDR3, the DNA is TGCAGCGTGGGGGGGACTAGCGGGGGGGCCAAAGATACGCAGTATTTT.

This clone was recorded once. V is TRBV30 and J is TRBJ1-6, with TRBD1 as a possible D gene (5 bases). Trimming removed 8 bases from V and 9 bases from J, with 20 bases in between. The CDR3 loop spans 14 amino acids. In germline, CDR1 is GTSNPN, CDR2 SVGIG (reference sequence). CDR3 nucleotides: TGTGCCACCGACGGGCGGGGCTTAGCTTCACCCCTCCACTTT. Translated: CATDGRGLASPLHF. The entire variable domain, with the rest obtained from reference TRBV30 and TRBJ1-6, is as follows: SQTIHQWPATLVQPVGSPLSLECTVEGTSNPNLYWYRQAAGRGLQLLFYSVGIGQISSEVPQNLSASRPQDRQFILSSKKLLLSDSGFYLCATDGRGLASPLHFGNGTRLTVT.

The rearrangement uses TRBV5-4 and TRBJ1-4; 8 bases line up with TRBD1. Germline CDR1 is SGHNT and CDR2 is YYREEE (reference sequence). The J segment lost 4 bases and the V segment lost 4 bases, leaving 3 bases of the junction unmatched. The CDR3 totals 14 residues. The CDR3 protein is CASSPGGVNEKLFF. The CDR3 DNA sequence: TGTGCCAGCAGCCCAGGGGGCGTTAATGAAAAACTGTTTTTT.

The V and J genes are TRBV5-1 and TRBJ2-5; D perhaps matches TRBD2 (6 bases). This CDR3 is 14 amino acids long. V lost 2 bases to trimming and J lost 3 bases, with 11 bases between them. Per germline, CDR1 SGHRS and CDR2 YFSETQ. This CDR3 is CASSLGGTEETQYF. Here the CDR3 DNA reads TGCGCCAGCAGCTTAGGAGGGACGGAAGAGACCCAGTACTTC. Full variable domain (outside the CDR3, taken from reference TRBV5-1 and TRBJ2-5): KAGVTQTPRYLIKTRGQQVTLSCSPISGHRSVSWYQQTPGQGLQFLFEYFSETQRNKGNFPGRFSGRQFSNSRSEMNVSTLELGDSALYLCASSLGGTEETQYFGPGTRLLVL.

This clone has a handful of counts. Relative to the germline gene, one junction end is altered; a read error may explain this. Here the CDR3 reads CASGLTRGTDTQYF. The CDR3 region has the DNA TGTGCCAGCGGCTTGACCAGGGGCACAGATACGCAGTATTTT. V is TRBV7-9 and J is TRBJ2-3; TRBD1 might be the D (5 bases). CDR3 length: 14 residues. Germline V CDR1 and CDR2: SEHNR, FQNEAQ (reference sequence). Full variable domain (outside the CDR3, taken from reference TRBV7-9 and TRBJ2-3): DTGVSQNPRHKITKRGQNVTFRCDPISEHNRLYWYRQTLGQGPEFLTYFQNEAQLEKSRLLSDRFSAERPKGSFSTLEIQRTEQGDSAMYLCASGLTRGTDTQYFGPGTRLTVL.